Each of the 20 T cell receptor beta chains below was sequenced from the same sample in a study of control samples from healthy donors and cancer patients. Sequencing was performed with immunoSEQ multiplex PCR; in TCRdb, only in-frame clones are kept and a portion is missing. The sample has fewer than 70,000 clones, 75% to 90% seen once. Source material: PBMCs. These receptors all stem from a woman between 50 and 59 years old with lung cancer.

This clone occurred a few times. This sequence joins TRBV7-2 and TRBJ1-3; no clear D. Per germline, CDR1 SGHTA and CDR2 FQGNSA. The CDR3 has 14 amino acids. Trimming cost V 5 bases and J 0 bases, with 8 bases left between them. CDR3 sequence reads: CASSQPGSGNTIYF. The CDR3 nucleotides are TGTGCCAGCAGCCAACCAGGCTCTGGAAACACCATATATTTT.

This rearrangement joins TRBV9 to TRBJ1-5; 7 bases map to TRBD1. Germline V lookup: CDR1 SGDLS, CDR2 YYNGEE. V lost 3 bases and J lost 4; bases outside the gene matches: 7. This CDR3 has 15 amino acids. The CDR3 nucleotides read TGTGCCAGCAGCGGCTCGTCACAGGGGAATCAGCCCCAGCATTTT. It codes for CASSGSSQGNQPQHF.

V usage is TRBV24-1 and J usage is TRBJ1-5, with D unclear. Trimming took 5 bases from V and 0 from J, leaving 7 bases between them. Germline CDR1 reads KGHDR; CDR2 reads SFDVKD. This CDR3 is 14 amino acids long. The CDR3 sequence: CATSALHSNQPQHF. Written as DNA, the CDR3 is TGTGCCACCAGTGCCCTACATAGCAATCAGCCCCAGCATTTT.

This clone was observed once. The gene calls are TRBV18 and TRBJ1-1; the D gene is possibly TRBD1 (5 bases). The CDR3 is 14 residues long. CDR1 and CDR2 from the germline V gene are KGHSH and LQKENI. The V and J ends lost 3 bases and 1 base respectively, with 9 bases between them. CDR3 amino acids: CASSPAGQNTEAFF. The CDR3 nucleotides are TGTGCCAGCTCACCGGCTGGACAGAACACTGAAGCTTTCTTT.

This chain uses TRBV5-1 with TRBJ1-4; TRBD1 aligns across 7 bases. The CDR3 totals 14 residues. The germline V gene has CDR1 SGHRS and CDR2 YFSETQ. Trimming at V came to 2 bases and at J to 8 bases, leaving 6 bases not matched to a gene. CDR3 protein: CASSFLDRNEKLFF. The CDR3, as DNA: TGCGCCAGCAGCTTTCTGGACAGGAACGAAAAACTGTTTTTT.

The chain couples TRBV19 to TRBJ1-2; 9 bases line up with TRBD1. The V and J ends lost 5 bases and 8 bases, in that order; junction bases with no gene match: 9. The CDR3 totals 14 residues. Germline V gives CDR1 LNHDA, CDR2 SQIVND (reference sequence). This chain's CDR3 is CASSPEQGARGYTF. CDR3 bases: TGTGCCAGTAGTCCGGAACAGGGGGCTCGGGGCTACACCTTC.

The CDR3 loop reads CASSPMVGGEQYF. The CDR3 DNA is TGTGCCAGCAGCCCCATGGTGGGTGGGGAGCAGTACTTC. The genes are TRBV9 and TRBJ2-7, with D unclear. The germline CDR1 and CDR2 sequences are SGDLS and YYNGEE. This CDR3 has 13 amino acids. V lost 4 bases to trimming and J lost 7 bases, with 15 bases between them.

In its sample, this clone was seen once. The chain employs TRBV5-8 and TRBJ1-5; D uncertain. The CDR3 has 13 residues. Trimming took 0 bases from V and 7 from J, leaving 8 bases between them. Germline V lookup: CDR1 SGHTS, CDR2 YDEGEE. The CDR3 DNA reads TGTGCCAGCAGCTTGGACGAGAACCAGCCCCAGCATTTT. Its translation is CASSLDENQPQHF.

This chain uses TRBV5-1 with TRBJ1-1; D call uncertain. V was trimmed by 1 base and J by 0 bases, leaving 10 bases between them. This CDR3 spans 15 amino acids. Germline V gene sequence: CDR1 SGHRS, CDR2 YFSETQ. CDR3 DNA: TGCGCCAGCAGCTTGAACCAGCAAATGAACACTGAAGCTTTCTTT. Its protein product is CASSLNQQMNTEAFF.

The V and J genes are TRBV20-1 and TRBJ1-4, with D perhaps TRBD1 (5 bases). CDR1 and CDR2 from the germline V gene are DFQATT and SNEGSKA (reference sequence). This CDR3 comprises 12 residues. Trimming removed 3 bases at V and 11 bases at J, with 13 bases between. The CDR3 is CSASSGQEKLFF. The DNA of the CDR3 is TGCAGTGCTAGTTCGGGGCAGGAGAAACTGTTTTTT.

The V and J genes are TRBV7-7 and TRBJ2-1; 8 bases map to TRBD1. With 3 bases clipped from V and 8 bases from J, the junction kept 9 bases outside the gene matches. Germline CDR1 SSHAT, CDR2 FNYEAQ (reference sequence). There are 15 residues in the CDR3. Here the CDR3 DNA reads TGTGCCAGCAGCTTGTCCGGGACAGGATCCTATGAGCAGTTCTTC. Its protein product is CASSLSGTGSYEQFF.

V usage is TRBV19 and J usage is TRBJ2-1; maybe TRBD2 (6 bases). Trimming stripped 7 bases from V and 9 bases from J, with 13 bases between. Per the germline V gene, CDR1 is LNHDA and CDR2 is SQIVND (reference sequence). This CDR3 is 12 amino acids long. CDR3 region: CASTSGLSEQFF. In nucleotides, the CDR3 is TGTGCCAGTACCTCAGGACTATCTGAGCAGTTCTTC.

The chain is built from TRBV12-3 or TRBV12-4 and TRBJ2-7, with no clear D. CDR3 size: 13 residues. V was pared by 5 bases and J by 3 bases, with 11 bases between. The CDR3 spells CASSPPHHYEQYF. CDR3 DNA: TGTGCCAGCAGTCCTCCCCACCACTACGAGCAGTACTTC.

The sample holds a few counts of this clone. The chain combines TRBV27 with TRBJ1-5; 7 bases line up with TRBD1. The V segment lost 8 bases and the J segment 4 bases; nucleotides outside the gene matches: 14. In germline, CDR1 is MNHEY, CDR2 SMNVEV (reference sequence). The CDR3 has 16 residues. This CDR3 reads CASGWGGQGVNQPQHF. The CDR3 DNA follows: TGTGCCAGCGGCTGGGGAGGTCAGGGGGTTAATCAGCCCCAGCATTTT.

The chain joins TRBV29-1 to TRBJ2-7, with D uncertain. Trimming left V 0 bases short and J 3 bases short, with 6 bases between. Germline values: CDR1 SQVTM, CDR2 ANQGSEA. The CDR3 contains 12 residues. The CDR3 DNA reads as TGCAGCGTTGAAGAAGGTGTCTACGAGCAGTACTTC. Protein sequence: CSVEEGVYEQYF.

The chain employs TRBV4-3 and TRBJ1-1; possible D gene TRBD1, 5 bases. Trimming took 2 bases from V and 0 from J, leaving 7 bases between them. CDR1 and CDR2 from the germline V gene are LGHNA and YSLEER. The CDR3 runs 14 residues. The CDR3 is CASSQSTVNTEAFF. CDR3 DNA: TGCGCCAGCAGCCAATCGACAGTGAACACTGAAGCTTTCTTT.

The chain links TRBV7-9 to TRBJ2-2; 8 bases are a match to TRBD1. CDR1 is SEHNR and CDR2 is FQNEAQ in the germline V gene (reference sequence). The length of the CDR3 is 15 residues. J was trimmed by 3 bases and V by 4 bases; bases with no gene match: 4. The DNA for the CDR3 is TGTGCCAGCAGCTCCGGACAGGGTGACACCGGGGAGCTGTTTTTT. Amino acids: CASSSGQGDTGELFF.

This clone came up a few times. The chain has TRBV4-3 and TRBJ2-2; D gene uncertain. This CDR3 comprises 15 residues. Trimming pared 6 bases from V and 7 bases from J, leaving 18 bases between. The germline V gene encodes CDR1 LGHNA and CDR2 YSLEER. The DNA for the CDR3 is TGCGCCAGCAGTACCGGGCCCCAGGAAGTCGGGGAGCTGTTTTTT. It translates to CASSTGPQEVGELFF.

This clone was seen only once. V and J are TRBV2 and TRBJ2-7; tentatively, D is TRBD1 (6 bases). The V end lost 6 bases, the J end lost 5 bases, and 11 bases lay between the germline ends. This CDR3 contains 12 residues. The V gene's germline CDR1 is SNHLY and CDR2 FYNNEI. The CDR3 coding sequence is TGTGCCAGCAGCCTAAACAGGGACGAGCAGTACTTC. It encodes CASSLNRDEQYF. Filled out from reference TRBV2 and TRBJ2-7, the complete variable domain reads EPEVTQTPSHQVTQMGQEVILRCVPISNHLYFYWYRQILGQKVEFLVSFYNNEISEKSEIFDDQFSVERPDGSNFTLKIRSTKLEDSAMYFCASSLNRDEQYFGPGTRLTVT.

The chain uses TRBV7-9 and TRBJ2-6; no firm D call. The CDR3 is 12 amino acids. With 1 base removed from V and 5 bases from J, the gap between germline ends came to 0 bases. The germline gives CDR1 SEHNR, CDR2 FQNEAQ (reference sequence). CDR3 bases: TGTGCCAGCAGCTTAGGGGCCAACGTCCTGACTTTC. It specifies CASSLGANVLTF.